This T cell receptor (beta chain) stems from a study of blood T cell repertoires in COVID-19. Assay used: immunoSEQ multiplex PCR; TCRdb lists only in-frame clones, some missing. The sample records some 340,000 clones, around 83% being singletons. The CDR3 runs to 15 residues. Trimming shortened V by 5 bases and J by 7 bases, and 18 bases separated the two germline ends. Germline loops: CDR1 LNHNV, CDR2 YYDKDF (reference sequence). Grouping used clinical history reported by participants in a survey and questionnaire. Symptom resolution, clearance, or two negative PCRs marked the recovered donors of Cohort 3.

This TCR derives from a woman aged 45-59 years who had recovered from COVID-19. The J gene is TRBJ2-1, the V gene TRBV15; possibly TRBD1 for D (6 bases). The material sequenced was PBMCs or T cells enriched from blood (not recorded which). The CDR3 reads CATSPPVGALNEQFF. Written as DNA, the CDR3 is TGTGCCACCAGCCCCCCCGTGGGGGCGTTGAATGAGCAGTTCTTC.